The 18 T cell receptor beta chains given below trace back to one sample, sequenced in a study of shared clonotypes between healthy human individuals. Sequenced by immunoSEQ multiplex PCR; TCRdb stores in-frame clones only, minus some. The repertoire holds about 1 million clones, with approximately 68% as singletons. Sequenced input: memory CD4+ T cells sorted from blood. The subset here: CD45RA-negative fraction. These receptors were collected from a man aged 18-30 years in good health.

Regarding this clone: A much larger clone sits a single nucleotide away, making a read error possible. Other DNA sequences in this specimen translate into the identical CDR3. The chain joins TRBV2 to TRBJ1-4, with D tentatively TRBD1 (6 bases). The CDR3 runs to 15 residues. Germline CDR1 SNHLY, CDR2 FYNNEI. CDR3 in DNA: TGTGCCAGCAGTCCAATACAGGGAACTAATGAAAAATTGTTTTTT. This sequence encodes CASSPIQGTNEKLFF.

V usage is TRBV19 and J usage is TRBJ2-7; D is unresolved. This CDR3 region has 15 residues. The germline CDR1 and CDR2 sequences are LNHDA and SQIVND (reference sequence). Between the trimmed V and J ends, which lost 1 base and 2 bases, there was a span of 12 bases. Here the CDR3 reads CASSIGVLSTYEQYF. In DNA form, the CDR3 reads TGTGCCAGTAGTATAGGGGTCCTTTCAACCTACGAGCAGTACTTC. The entire variable domain, with the rest obtained from reference TRBV19 and TRBJ2-7, is as follows: DGGITQSPKYLFRKEGQNVTLSCEQNLNHDAMYWYRQDPGQGLRLIYYSQIVNDFQKGDIAEGYSVSREKKESFPLTVTSAQKNPTAFYLCASSIGVLSTYEQYFGPGTRLTVT.

This chain links TRBV2 with TRBJ1-3; D is ambiguous. Germline V CDR1 and CDR2: SNHLY, FYNNEI. V lost 2 bases to trimming and J lost 0 bases, with 8 bases between them. The CDR3 has 15 amino acids. The DNA for the CDR3 is TGTGCCAGCAGTGAATCTGTTATCTCTGGAAACACCATATATTTT. It encodes CASSESVISGNTIYF. Looking up the rest from reference TRBV2 and TRBJ1-3 gives the full variable domain: EPEVTQTPSHQVTQMGQEVILRCVPISNHLYFYWYRQILGQKVEFLVSFYNNEISEKSEIFDDQFSVERPDGSNFTLKIRSTKLEDSAMYFCASSESVISGNTIYFGEGSWLTVV.

This clone has just a few counts. The chain recombines TRBV29-1 with TRBJ2-7, with D unclear. The CDR3 covers 13 residues. Germline loops: CDR1 SQVTM, CDR2 ANQGSEA. V lost 5 bases and J 4 bases, leaving 15 bases between the germline ends. Here the CDR3 reads CSVQARWGYEQYF. The CDR3 DNA reads as TGCAGCGTTCAGGCCCGCTGGGGTTACGAGCAGTACTTC.

This rearrangement joins TRBV2 to TRBJ2-1; D gene ambiguous. The CDR3 has 12 amino acids. Germline values: CDR1 SNHLY, CDR2 FYNNEI. V was pared by 6 bases and J by 6 bases, with 9 bases between. The CDR3 spells CASSLDTNEQFF. The DNA for the CDR3 is TGTGCCAGCAGCCTAGATACCAATGAGCAGTTCTTC.

This chain connects TRBV5-1 to TRBJ2-5; 9 bases map to TRBD1. The CDR3 spans 15 residues. The trim removed 3 bases at V and 5 bases at J, leaving 8 bases unmatched. Looked up from germline, CDR1 is SGHRS and CDR2 is YFSETQ. For the CDR3, the DNA is TGCGCCAGCAGCTCCTTCGGACAGGGGAGGGAGACCCAGTACTTC. Its translation: CASSSFGQGRETQYF.

The chain couples TRBV5-1 to TRBJ2-5; the D gene is possibly TRBD2 (6 bases). CDR1 is SGHRS and CDR2 is YFSETQ in the germline V gene. Trimming removed 1 base from V and 5 bases from J, with 9 bases in between. The CDR3 has 13 amino acids. CDR3: CASSLQAGETQYF. The CDR3 DNA reads as TGCGCCAGCAGCTTGCAGGCGGGGGAGACCCAGTACTTC.

This chain joins TRBV5-6 and TRBJ2-7, with D possibly being TRBD2 (5 bases). Per germline, CDR1 SGHDT and CDR2 YYEEEE. Trimming removed 5 bases from V and 3 bases from J, with 18 bases in between. The CDR3 loop spans 15 amino acids. The CDR3 DNA reads as TGTGCCAGCAGTGAAATGAGGGCGGTCCTCTACGAGCAGTACTTC. Encoded protein: CASSEMRAVLYEQYF.

V is TRBV6-5 and J is TRBJ1-1; 7 positions match TRBD1. Per the germline V gene, CDR1 is MNHEY and CDR2 is SVGAGI. There are 14 residues in the CDR3. V lost 5 bases and J lost 5; bases outside the gene matches: 8. CDR3 amino acids: CASSPGGGRTEAFF. Written as DNA, the CDR3 is TGTGCCAGCAGTCCAGGGGGGGGGAGAACTGAAGCTTTCTTT.

This clone is a singleton in its sample. The chain recombines TRBV5-1 with TRBJ2-2; no definite D call. The CDR3 sequence is 12 residues long. V was shortened by 3 bases and J by 7 bases, with 7 bases between the two germline ends. The germline CDR1 and CDR2 sequences are SGHRS and YFSETQ. This CDR3 is CASSWTGGELFF. CDR3 coding DNA: TGCGCCAGCAGCTGGACGGGCGGGGAGCTGTTTTTT. The whole variable domain, filled in from reference TRBV5-1 and TRBJ2-2, reads KAGVTQTPRYLIKTRGQQVTLSCSPISGHRSVSWYQQTPGQGLQFLFEYFSETQRNKGNFPGRFSGRQFSNSRSEMNVSTLELGDSALYLCASSWTGGELFFGEGSRLTVL.

The rearrangement links TRBV7-9 to TRBJ2-3; the D is unclear. V was cut by 1 base and J by 2 bases, with 7 bases left in between. CDR1 and CDR2 from the germline V gene are SEHNR and FQNEAQ (reference sequence). The CDR3 has 14 amino acids. The CDR3 DNA follows: TGTGCCAGCAGCTTAGAACCATCCACAGATACGCAGTATTTT. It translates to CASSLEPSTDTQYF.

The sample holds a few counts of this clone. The gene calls are TRBV5-6 and TRBJ1-6, with a possible D match to TRBD1 (6 bases). The germline gives CDR1 SGHDT, CDR2 YYEEEE. The length of the CDR3 is 15 residues. V shed 3 bases and J shed 10 bases, with 17 bases lying between them. As DNA, the CDR3 is TGTGCCAGCAGCTCCGCCGAAAGGGGGTGGTCACCCCTCCACTTT. Translating gives CASSSAERGWSPLHF.

The chain carries TRBV7-3 and TRBJ2-2; tentatively, D is TRBD2 (5 bases). The CDR3 has 15 residues. Germline-derived CDR1 and CDR2 are SGHTA and FQGTGA. The ends were cut back, 8 bases at V and 2 bases at J, with 15 bases in the middle. CDR3 DNA sequence: TGTGCCAGCCGCCCGGCGGGCATCAACACCGGGGAGCTGTTTTTT. Protein: CASRPAGINTGELFF.

This chain connects TRBV5-1 to TRBJ1-4; 10 nucleotides match TRBD1. The CDR3 runs 17 residues. Germline CDR1 and CDR2: SGHRS and YFSETQ. With V trimmed by 0 bases and J by 7 bases, 9 bases remained unmatched. In DNA form, the CDR3 reads TGCGCCAGCAGCTTGGCCTCGAGGACAGGGGGATTTGAAAAACTGTTTTTT. Residues: CASSLASRTGGFEKLFF.

The V gene is TRBV7-2, the J gene TRBJ2-1; the D gene is possibly TRBD2 (5 bases). The CDR3 totals 13 residues. V was cut by 5 bases and J by 10 bases, with 15 bases left in between. CDR1 and CDR2 from the germline V gene are SGHTA and FQGNSA. The CDR3 reads CASSLPGLREQFF. The CDR3 DNA reads TGTGCCAGCAGCCTGCCAGGACTTCGGGAGCAGTTCTTC. Together with reference TRBV7-2 and TRBJ2-1, the CDR3 gives the full variable domain: GAGVSQSPSNKVTEKGKDVELRCDPISGHTALYWYRQSLGQGLEFLIYFQGNSAPDKSGLPSDRFSAERTGGSVSTLTIQRTQQEDSAVYLCASSLPGLREQFFGPGTRLTVL.

This rearrangement joins TRBV2 to TRBJ2-3; D gene unclear. The CDR3 runs 10 residues. In germline, CDR1 is SNHLY, CDR2 FYNNEI. Deletions cut 8 bases from V and 8 bases from J, with 8 bases between. The CDR3 DNA follows: TGTGCCAGCCAAGCTGGTACGCAGTATTTT. This translates into CASQAGTQYF.

Of note for this clone: Other nucleotide sequences in the sample specify the same CDR3. The rearrangement links TRBV18 to TRBJ2-1; 11 bases are a match to TRBD2. Germline values: CDR1 KGHSH, CDR2 LQKENI. This CDR3 spans 16 amino acids. V lost 6 bases to trimming and J lost 4 bases; unmatched junction nucleotides: 8. CDR3 region: CASSPGLAGGYNEQFF. For the CDR3, the DNA is TGTGCCAGCTCGCCGGGTCTAGCGGGGGGATACAATGAGCAGTTCTTC.

The chain links TRBV2 to TRBJ2-7; 11 bases are a match to TRBD2. V dropped 4 bases and J dropped 9; count of bases not matched to a gene: 23. Germline CDR1 SNHLY, CDR2 FYNNEI. This CDR3 is built from 19 residues. The CDR3 DNA reads as TGTGCCAGCAGTGTGGGAGGCAGGGGAATTAGCGGGAGGGCCGGTTGGCAGTACTTC. Encoded protein: CASSVGGRGISGRAGWQYF.